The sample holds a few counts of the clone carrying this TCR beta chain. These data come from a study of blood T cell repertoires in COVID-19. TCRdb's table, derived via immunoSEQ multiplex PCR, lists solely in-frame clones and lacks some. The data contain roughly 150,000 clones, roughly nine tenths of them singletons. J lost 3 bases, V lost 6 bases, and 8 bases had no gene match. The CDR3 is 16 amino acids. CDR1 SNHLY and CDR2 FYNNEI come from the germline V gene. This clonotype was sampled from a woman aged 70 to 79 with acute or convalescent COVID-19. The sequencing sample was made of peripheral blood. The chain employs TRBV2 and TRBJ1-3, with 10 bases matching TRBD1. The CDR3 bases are TGTGCCAGCAGGGCTAGACAGGGGGCACTTGGAAACACCATATATTTT. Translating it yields CASRARQGALGNTIYF.